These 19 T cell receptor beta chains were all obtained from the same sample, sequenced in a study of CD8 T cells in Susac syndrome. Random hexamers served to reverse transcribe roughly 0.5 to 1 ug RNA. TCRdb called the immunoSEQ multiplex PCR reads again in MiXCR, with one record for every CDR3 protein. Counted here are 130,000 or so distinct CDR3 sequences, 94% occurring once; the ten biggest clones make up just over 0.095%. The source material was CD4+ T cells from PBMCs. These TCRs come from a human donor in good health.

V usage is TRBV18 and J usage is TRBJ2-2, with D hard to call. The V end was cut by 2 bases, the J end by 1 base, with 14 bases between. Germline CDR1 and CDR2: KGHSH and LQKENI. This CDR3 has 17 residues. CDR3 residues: CASSPWEPVGNTGELFF. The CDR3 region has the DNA TGTGCCAGCTCACCATGGGAACCGGTGGGGAACACCGGGGAGCTGTTTTTT.

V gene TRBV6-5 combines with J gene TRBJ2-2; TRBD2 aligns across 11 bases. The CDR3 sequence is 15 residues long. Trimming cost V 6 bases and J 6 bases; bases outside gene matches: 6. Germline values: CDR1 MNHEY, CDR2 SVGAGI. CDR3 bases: TGTGCCAGCAGCCCCGGGACTAGCGGAGCCGGGGAGCTGTTTTTT. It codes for CASSPGTSGAGELFF.

The CDR3: CASSFSSGTYEQYF. CDR3 DNA: TGTGCCAGCAGCTTCTCCAGCGGGACCTACGAGCAGTACTTC. This sequence joins TRBV7-8 and TRBJ2-7, with 7 nucleotides matching TRBD2. The V gene's germline CDR1 is SGHVS and CDR2 FQNEAQ. With 3 bases clipped from V and 2 bases from J, the junction kept 4 bases outside the gene matches. The CDR3 is 14 amino acids.

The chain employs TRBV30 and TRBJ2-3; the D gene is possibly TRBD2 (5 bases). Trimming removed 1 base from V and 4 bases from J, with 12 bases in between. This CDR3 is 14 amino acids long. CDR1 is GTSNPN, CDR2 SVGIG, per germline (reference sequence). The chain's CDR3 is CAWSGLGVADTQYF. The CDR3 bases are TGTGCCTGGAGTGGGCTCGGGGTGGCAGATACGCAGTATTTT.

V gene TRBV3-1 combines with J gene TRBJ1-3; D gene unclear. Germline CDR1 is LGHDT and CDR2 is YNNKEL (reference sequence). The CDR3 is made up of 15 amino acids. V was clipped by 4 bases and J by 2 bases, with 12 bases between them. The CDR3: CASSPGTQAGNTIYF. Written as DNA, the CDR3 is TGTGCCAGCAGCCCTGGAACGCAGGCTGGAAACACCATATATTTT.

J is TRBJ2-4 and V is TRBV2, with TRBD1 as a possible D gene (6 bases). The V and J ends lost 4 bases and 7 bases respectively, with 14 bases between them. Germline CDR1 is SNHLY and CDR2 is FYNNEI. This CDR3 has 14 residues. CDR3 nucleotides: TGTGCCAGCAGTGTGGCACAGGGTGTCAACATTCAGTACTTC. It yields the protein CASSVAQGVNIQYF.

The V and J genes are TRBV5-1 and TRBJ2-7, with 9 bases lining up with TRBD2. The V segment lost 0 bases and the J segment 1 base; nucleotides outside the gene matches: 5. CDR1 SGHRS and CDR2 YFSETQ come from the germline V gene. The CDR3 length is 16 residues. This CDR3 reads CASSLGATSGSYEQYF. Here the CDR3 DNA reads TGCGCCAGCAGCTTGGGCGCGACTAGCGGATCCTACGAGCAGTACTTC.

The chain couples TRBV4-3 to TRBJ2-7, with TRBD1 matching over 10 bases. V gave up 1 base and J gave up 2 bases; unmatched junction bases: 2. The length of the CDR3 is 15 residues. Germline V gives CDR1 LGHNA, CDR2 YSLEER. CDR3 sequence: CASSQGTGGPYEQYF. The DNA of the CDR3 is TGCGCCAGCAGCCAAGGGACAGGGGGACCCTACGAGCAGTACTTC.

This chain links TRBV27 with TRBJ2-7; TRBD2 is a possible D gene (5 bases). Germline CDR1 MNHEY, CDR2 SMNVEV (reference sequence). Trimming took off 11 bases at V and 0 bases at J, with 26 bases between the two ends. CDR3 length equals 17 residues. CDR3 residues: CAGQKQLKPGFSYEQYF. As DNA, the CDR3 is TGTGCCGGTCAGAAACAACTTAAACCGGGGTTCTCCTACGAGCAGTACTTC.

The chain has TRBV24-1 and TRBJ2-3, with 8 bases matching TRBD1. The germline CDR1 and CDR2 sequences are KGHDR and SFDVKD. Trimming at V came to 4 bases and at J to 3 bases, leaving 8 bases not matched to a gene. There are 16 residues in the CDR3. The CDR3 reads CATSDPGQGSTDTQYF. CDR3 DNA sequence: TGTGCCACCAGTGACCCCGGACAGGGATCAACAGATACGCAGTATTTT.

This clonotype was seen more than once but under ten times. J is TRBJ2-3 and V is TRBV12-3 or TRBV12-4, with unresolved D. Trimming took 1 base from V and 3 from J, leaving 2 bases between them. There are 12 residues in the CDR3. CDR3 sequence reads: CASSLETDTQYF. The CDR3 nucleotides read TGTGCCAGCAGTTTAGAGACAGATACGCAGTATTTT.

The CDR3 protein is CASSPAQGSTDTQYF. CDR3 DNA sequence: TGCGCCAGCAGCCCGGCGCAGGGGAGCACAGATACGCAGTATTTT. The chain is built from TRBV5-1 and TRBJ2-3; maybe TRBD1 (6 bases). V gave up 4 bases and J gave up 0 bases, with 12 bases separating them. Germline CDR1 is SGHRS and CDR2 is YFSETQ. The CDR3 runs to 15 residues.

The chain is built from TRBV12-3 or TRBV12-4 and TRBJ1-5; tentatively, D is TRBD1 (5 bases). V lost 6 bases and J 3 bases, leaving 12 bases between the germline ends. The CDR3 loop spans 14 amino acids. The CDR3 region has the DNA TGTGCCAGCAGCAAACCAGGGTCCAATCAGCCCCAGCATTTT. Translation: CASSKPGSNQPQHF.

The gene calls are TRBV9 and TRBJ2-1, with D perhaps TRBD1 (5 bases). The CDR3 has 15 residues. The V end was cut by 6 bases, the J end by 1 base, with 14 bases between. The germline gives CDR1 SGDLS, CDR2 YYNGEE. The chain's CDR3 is CASINVGDSYNEQFF. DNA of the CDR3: TGTGCCAGCATCAATGTAGGGGATTCCTACAATGAGCAGTTCTTC.

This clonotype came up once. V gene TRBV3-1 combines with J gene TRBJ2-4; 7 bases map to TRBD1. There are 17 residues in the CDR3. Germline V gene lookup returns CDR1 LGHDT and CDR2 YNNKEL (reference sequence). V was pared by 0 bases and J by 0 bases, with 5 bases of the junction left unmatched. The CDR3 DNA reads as TGTGCCAGCAGCCAAGATTGGGACAGTCTAGCCAAAAACATTCAGTACTTC. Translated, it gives CASSQDWDSLAKNIQYF.

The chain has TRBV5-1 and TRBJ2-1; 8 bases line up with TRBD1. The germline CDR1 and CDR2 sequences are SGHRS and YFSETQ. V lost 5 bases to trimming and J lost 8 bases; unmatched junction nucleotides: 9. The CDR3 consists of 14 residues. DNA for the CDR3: TGCGCCAGCAGTTCGACCAGGGGGCGCGATGAGCAGTTCTTC. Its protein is CASSSTRGRDEQFF. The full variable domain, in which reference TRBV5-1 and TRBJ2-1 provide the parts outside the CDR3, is KAGVTQTPRYLIKTRGQQVTLSCSPISGHRSVSWYQQTPGQGLQFLFEYFSETQRNKGNFPGRFSGRQFSNSRSEMNVSTLELGDSALYLCASSSTRGRDEQFFGPGTRLTVL.

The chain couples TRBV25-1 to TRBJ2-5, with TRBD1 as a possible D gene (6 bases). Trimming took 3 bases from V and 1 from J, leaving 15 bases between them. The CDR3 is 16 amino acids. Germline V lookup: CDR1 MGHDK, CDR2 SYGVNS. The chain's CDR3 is CASSDPTGALQETQYF. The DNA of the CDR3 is TGTGCCAGCAGTGATCCGACAGGCGCCCTCCAAGAGACCCAGTACTTC. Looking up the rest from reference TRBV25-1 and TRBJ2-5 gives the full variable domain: EADIYQTPRYLVIGTGKKITLECSQTMGHDKMYWYQQDPGMELHLIHYSYGVNSTEKGDLSSESTVSRIRTEHFPLTLESARPSHTSQYLCASSDPTGALQETQYFGPGTRLLVL.

This CDR3 reads CSVEDRAVGEAFF. The DNA for the CDR3 is TGCAGCGTTGAAGACAGGGCGGTCGGTGAAGCTTTCTTT. The chain carries TRBV29-1 and TRBJ1-1; perhaps TRBD1 as D (5 bases). The CDR3 extends over 13 amino acids. Germline V gives CDR1 SQVTM, CDR2 ANQGSEA. Deletions cut 0 bases from V and 7 bases from J, with 12 bases between.

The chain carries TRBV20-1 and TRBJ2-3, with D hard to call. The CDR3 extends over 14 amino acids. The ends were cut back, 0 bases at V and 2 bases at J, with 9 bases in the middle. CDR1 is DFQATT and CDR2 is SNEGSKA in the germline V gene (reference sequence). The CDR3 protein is CSARDRRLTDTQYF. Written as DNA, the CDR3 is TGCAGTGCTAGAGATCGCCGCCTCACAGATACGCAGTATTTT.